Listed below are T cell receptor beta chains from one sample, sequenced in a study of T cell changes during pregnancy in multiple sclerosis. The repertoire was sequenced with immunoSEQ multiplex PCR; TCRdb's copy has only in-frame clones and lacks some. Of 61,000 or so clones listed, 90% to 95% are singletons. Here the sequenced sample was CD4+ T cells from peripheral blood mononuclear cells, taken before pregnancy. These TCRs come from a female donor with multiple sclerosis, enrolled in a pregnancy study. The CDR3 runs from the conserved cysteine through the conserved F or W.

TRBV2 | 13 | CASDRALQETQYF
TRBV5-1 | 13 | CASRLAGGFEQYF
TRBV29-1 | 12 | CSVESGSGEQFF
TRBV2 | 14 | CASSSSQMRETQYF
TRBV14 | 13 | CASSQVVNYGYTF
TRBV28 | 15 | CASIALASGANVLTF
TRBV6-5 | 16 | CASSYALAGGPWELFF
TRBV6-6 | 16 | CASIQPSGGVGDTQYF
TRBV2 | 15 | CASSTSGTGQYEQYF
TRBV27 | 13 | CASSLLGTDTQYF
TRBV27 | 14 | CASSLGTGTTEAFF
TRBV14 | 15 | CASSQRTGMNTEAFF
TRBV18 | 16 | CASSPAGAGVSYEQYF
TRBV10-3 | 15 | CAIRPGLAGQYEQYF
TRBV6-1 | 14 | CASTGSGSAGELFF
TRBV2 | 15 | CASSAGGAVRAEAFF
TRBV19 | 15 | CASSIGGGNGGELFF
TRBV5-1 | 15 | CASSRGTSGRETQYF
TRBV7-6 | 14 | CASRPQGEVTEAFF
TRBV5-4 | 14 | CASSPGLTTYEQYF
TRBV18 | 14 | CATSGTGNTDTQYF
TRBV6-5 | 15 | CASSQTGYSGNTIYF
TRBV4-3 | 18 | CASSKGSGGFLPNEKLFF
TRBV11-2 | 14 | CASSGGLANQEQFF
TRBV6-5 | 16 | CASSYVRKPLVGEQYF
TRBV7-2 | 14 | CASSYGNAKNIQYF
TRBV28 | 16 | CASSPLGAGRDQPQHF
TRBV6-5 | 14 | CASSYELAGGELFF
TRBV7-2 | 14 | CASSLGGGGEKLFF
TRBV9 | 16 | CASSVGSGRGGNEQFF
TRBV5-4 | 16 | CASSFSGGLNTGELFF
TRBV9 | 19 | CASSQGTGPPFSGANVLTF
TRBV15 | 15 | CATSRDSSGEYEQYF
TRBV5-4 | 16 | CASSQLSGTGTDTQYF